This TCR beta chain was profiled in a study of CD8 T cells in Susac syndrome. cDNA came from roughly 0.53 to 1 ug RNA primed by random hexamers. TCRdb used MiXCR to reprocess the immunoSEQ multiplex PCR reads, holding one entry per CDR3 protein. The sample holds over 150,000 distinct CDR3 sequences; around 94% are singletons and the top ten take 0.085% to 0.1%. The CDR3 spans 15 residues. Germline CDR1 is MNHEY and CDR2 is SVGEGT. V lost 5 bases and J lost 6, with 18 bases in between. Sequencing was carried out using CD4+ T cells from PBMCs. This TCR was recovered from a human donor with Susac syndrome. This chain joins TRBV6-2 or TRBV6-3 and TRBJ2-3; possibly TRBD1 for D (6 bases). The CDR3 DNA sequence: TGTGCCAGCAGTCGCAAGACAGGTATTCGGGATACGCAGTATTTT. Translation: CASSRKTGIRDTQYF.